This TCR beta chain is drawn from a study of T cells after yellow fever vaccination. TCRdb re-derived calls from the 5' RACE reads in MiXCR, one entry per CDR3 protein. Here the sample spans hundreds of thousands of distinct CDR3 sequences, 8.7% being singletons. For this clonotype: Its antigen is not known.

General study results and limits: Most primary-vaccination clones reappeared after the booster (about 96% CD4, approximately 88% CD8). CD4 and CD8 compartments shared a small share of clonotypes, likely from convergent recombination.

Trimming cost V 1 base and J 7 bases; bases outside gene matches: 12. Looked up from germline, CDR1 is SGHAT and CDR2 is FQNNGV. The CDR3 runs 17 residues. The genes are TRBV11-2 and TRBJ2-1; 8 bases agree with TRBD2. This TCR derives from a man between 18 and 35 years old who received the YFV17D yellow fever vaccine. Sequencing was performed on PBMCs, taken on the day of the first yellow fever vaccination. As DNA, the CDR3 is TGTGCCAGCAGCTTAGTCTGGTTTGCGGGGGGTGGGAATGAGCAGTTCTTC. Its translation: CASSLVWFAGGGNEQFF.